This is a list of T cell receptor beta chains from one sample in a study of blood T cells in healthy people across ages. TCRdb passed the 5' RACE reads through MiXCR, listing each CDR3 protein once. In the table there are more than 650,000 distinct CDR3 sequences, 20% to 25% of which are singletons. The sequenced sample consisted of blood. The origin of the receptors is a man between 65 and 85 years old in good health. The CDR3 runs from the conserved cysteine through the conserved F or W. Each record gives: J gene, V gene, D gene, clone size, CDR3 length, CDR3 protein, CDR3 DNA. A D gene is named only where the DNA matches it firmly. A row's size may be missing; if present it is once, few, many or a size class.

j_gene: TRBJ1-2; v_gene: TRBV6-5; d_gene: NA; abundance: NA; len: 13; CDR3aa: CASSTWTDYGYTF; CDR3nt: TGTGCCAGCAGCACCTGGACAGACTATGGCTACACCTTC
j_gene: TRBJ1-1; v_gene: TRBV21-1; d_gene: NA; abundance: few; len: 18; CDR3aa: CASSKARGQGSMNTEAFF; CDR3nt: TGTGCCAGCAGCAAAGCACGGGGACAGGGTAGTATGAACACTGAAGCTTTCTTT
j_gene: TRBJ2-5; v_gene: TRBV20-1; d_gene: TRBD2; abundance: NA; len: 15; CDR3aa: CSPFASGRASETQYF; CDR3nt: TGCAGCCCATTCGCTAGCGGGAGGGCTTCAGAGACCCAGTACTTC
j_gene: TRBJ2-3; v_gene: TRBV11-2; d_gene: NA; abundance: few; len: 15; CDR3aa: CASSLDPGTTDTQYF; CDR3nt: TGTGCCAGCAGCCTCGACCCGGGGACCACAGATACGCAGTATTTT
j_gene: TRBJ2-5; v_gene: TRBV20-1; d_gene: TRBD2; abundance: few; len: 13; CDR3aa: CSARMAGGGTQYF; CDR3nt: TGCAGTGCTAGAATGGCGGGAGGTGGGACCCAGTACTTC
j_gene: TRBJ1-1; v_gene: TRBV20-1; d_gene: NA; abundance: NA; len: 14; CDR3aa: CSAINWKGRTEAFF; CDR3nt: TGCAGTGCTATCAATTGGAAGGGGCGCACTGAAGCTTTCTTT
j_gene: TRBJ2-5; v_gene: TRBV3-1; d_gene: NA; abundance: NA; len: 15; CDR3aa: CASSHWQNLQETQYF; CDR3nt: TGTGCCAGCAGCCACTGGCAGAACCTCCAAGAGACCCAGTACTTC
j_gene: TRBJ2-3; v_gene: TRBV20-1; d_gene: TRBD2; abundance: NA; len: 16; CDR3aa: CSARSRLAGTTDTQYF; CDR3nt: TGCAGTGCTAGATCTAGACTAGCGGGGACCACAGATACGCAGTATTTT
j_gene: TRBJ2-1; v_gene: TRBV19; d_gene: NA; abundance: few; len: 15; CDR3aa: CASSIFRVSYNEQFF; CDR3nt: TGTGCCAGTAGTATTTTTCGGGTCTCCTACAATGAGCAGTTCTTC
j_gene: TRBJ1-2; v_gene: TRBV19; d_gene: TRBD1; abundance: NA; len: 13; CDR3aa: CASRKDRGNGYTF; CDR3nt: TGTGCCAGTAGGAAAGACAGGGGCAATGGCTACACCTTC
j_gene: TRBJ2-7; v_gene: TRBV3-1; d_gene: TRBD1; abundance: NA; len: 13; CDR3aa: CASSRGQGFEQYF; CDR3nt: TGTGCCAGCAGCCGCGGACAGGGGTTCGAGCAGTACTTC
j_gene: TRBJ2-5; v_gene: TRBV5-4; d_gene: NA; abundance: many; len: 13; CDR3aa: CASSSTGQETQYF; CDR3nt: TGTGCCAGCAGCTCCACTGGGCAAGAGACCCAGTACTTC
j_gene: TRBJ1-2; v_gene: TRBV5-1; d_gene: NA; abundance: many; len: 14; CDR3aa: CASSLAEGIEGYTF; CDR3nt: TGCGCCAGCAGCTTGGCCGAGGGAATTGAGGGCTACACCTTC
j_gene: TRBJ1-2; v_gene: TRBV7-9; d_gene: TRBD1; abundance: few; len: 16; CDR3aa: CASSGWVGTANYGYTF; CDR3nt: TGTGCCAGCAGCGGGTGGGTTGGGACAGCTAACTATGGCTACACCTTC
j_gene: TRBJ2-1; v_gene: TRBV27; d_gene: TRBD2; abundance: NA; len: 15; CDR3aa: CASRFSGRASNEQFF; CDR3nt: TGTGCCAGCAGATTTAGCGGGAGGGCCTCAAATGAGCAGTTCTTC
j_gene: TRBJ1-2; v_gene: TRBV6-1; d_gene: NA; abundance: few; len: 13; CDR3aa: CASSDSLTYGYTF; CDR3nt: TGTGCCAGCAGCGACAGCCTCACTTATGGCTACACCTTC
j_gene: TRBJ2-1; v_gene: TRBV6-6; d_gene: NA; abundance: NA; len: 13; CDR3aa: CASKGQPSNEQFF; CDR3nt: TGTGCCAGCAAGGGACAACCATCCAACGAGCAGTTCTTC
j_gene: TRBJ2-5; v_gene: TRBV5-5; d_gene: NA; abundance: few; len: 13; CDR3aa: CASSWGSQETQYF; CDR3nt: TGTGCCAGCAGCTGGGGATCTCAAGAGACCCAGTACTTC
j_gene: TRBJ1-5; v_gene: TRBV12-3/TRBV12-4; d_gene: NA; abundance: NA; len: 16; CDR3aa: CASSLGGRQGRSPQHF; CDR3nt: TGTGCCAGCAGTTTAGGGGGTAGGCAGGGGAGGTCTCCCCAGCATTTT
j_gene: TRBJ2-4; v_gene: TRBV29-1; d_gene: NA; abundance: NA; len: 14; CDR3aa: CSVGVQGAKNIQYF; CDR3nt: TGCAGCGTTGGGGTACAGGGAGCCAAAAACATTCAGTACTTC
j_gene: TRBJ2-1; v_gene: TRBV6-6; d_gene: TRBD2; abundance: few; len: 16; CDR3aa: CASSSKGAGGQGEQFF; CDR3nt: TGTGCCAGCAGTTCCAAAGGAGCGGGGGGGCAAGGTGAGCAGTTCTTC
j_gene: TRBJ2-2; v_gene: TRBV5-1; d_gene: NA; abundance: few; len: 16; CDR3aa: CASSFGRGSVTGELFF; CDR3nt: TGCGCCAGCAGCTTCGGCAGGGGAAGTGTCACCGGGGAGCTGTTTTTT
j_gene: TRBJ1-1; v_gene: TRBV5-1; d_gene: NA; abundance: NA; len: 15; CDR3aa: CASRRGRTENTEAFF; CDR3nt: TGCGCCAGCCGAAGGGGGAGGACAGAGAACACTGAAGCTTTCTTT
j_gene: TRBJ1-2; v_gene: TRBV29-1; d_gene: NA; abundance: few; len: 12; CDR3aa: CSGHAGVYGYTF; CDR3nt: TGCAGCGGCCACGCAGGGGTCTATGGCTACACCTTC
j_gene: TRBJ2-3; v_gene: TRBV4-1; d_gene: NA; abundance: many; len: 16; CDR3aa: CASSQPIERGTDTQYF; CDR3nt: TGCGCCAGCAGCCAACCGATAGAAAGGGGCACAGATACGCAGTATTTT
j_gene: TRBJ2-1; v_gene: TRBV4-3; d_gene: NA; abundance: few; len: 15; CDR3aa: CASSHDGRTSNEQFF; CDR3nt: TGCGCCAGCAGCCACGATGGGCGGACTTCCAATGAGCAGTTCTTC
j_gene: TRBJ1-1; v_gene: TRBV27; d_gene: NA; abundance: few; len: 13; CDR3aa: CASSLGGTTEAFF; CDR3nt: TGTGCCAGCAGCCTCGGGGGAACGACTGAAGCTTTCTTT
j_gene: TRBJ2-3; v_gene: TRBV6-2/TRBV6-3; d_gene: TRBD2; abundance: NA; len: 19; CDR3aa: CASSTNGLAGVGGTDTQYF; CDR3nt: TGTGCCAGCAGTACGAACGGACTAGCGGGAGTCGGTGGCACAGATACGCAGTATTTT
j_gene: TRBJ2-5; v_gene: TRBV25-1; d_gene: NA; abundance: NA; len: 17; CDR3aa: CASSEPSGQGSFSTQYF; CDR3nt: TGTGCCAGCAGTGAACCATCGGGGCAGGGGTCGTTTTCGACCCAGTACTTC
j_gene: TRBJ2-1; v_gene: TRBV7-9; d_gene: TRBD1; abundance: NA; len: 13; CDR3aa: CASSQGQNNEQFF; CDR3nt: TGTGCCAGCAGCCAGGGACAGAACAATGAGCAGTTCTTC
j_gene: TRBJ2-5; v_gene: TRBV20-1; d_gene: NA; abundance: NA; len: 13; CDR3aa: CSASAQGLKTQYF; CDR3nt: TGCAGTGCCTCGGCTCAGGGGTTGAAGACCCAGTACTTC
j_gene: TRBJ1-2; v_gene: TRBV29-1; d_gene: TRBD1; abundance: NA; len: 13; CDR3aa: CSDRTGYNYGYTF; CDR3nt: TGCAGCGATAGGACAGGTTATAACTATGGCTACACCTTC
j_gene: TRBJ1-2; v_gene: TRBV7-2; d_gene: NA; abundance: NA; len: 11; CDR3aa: CASSWQHGYTF; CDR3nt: TGTGCCAGCAGCTGGCAGCATGGCTACACCTTC
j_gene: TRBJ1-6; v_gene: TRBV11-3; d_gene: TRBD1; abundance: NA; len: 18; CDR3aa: CASSLVVDRGPYNSPLHF; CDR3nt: TGTGCCAGCAGCTTAGTCGTGGACAGGGGCCCCTATAATTCACCCCTCCACTTT
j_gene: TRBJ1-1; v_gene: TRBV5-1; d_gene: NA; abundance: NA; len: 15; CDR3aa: CASSPMAGQNTEAFF; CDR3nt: TGCGCCAGCAGCCCGATGGCTGGCCAGAACACTGAAGCTTTCTTT
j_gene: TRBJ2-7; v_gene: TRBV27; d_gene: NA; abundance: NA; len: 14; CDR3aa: CASSLGTYSYEQYF; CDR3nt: TGTGCCAGCAGTTTGGGGACATACTCCTACGAGCAGTACTTC
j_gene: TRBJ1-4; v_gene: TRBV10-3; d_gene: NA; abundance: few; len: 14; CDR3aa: CAISRSGEDEKLFF; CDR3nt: TGTGCCATCAGTCGGTCAGGGGAAGATGAAAAACTGTTTTTT
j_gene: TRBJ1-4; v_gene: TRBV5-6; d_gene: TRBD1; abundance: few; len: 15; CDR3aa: CASTRLGQSREKLFF; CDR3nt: TGTGCCAGCACCCGATTGGGACAGAGCCGGGAAAAACTGTTTTTT
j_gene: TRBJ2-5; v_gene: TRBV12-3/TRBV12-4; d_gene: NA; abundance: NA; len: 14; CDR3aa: CASSFERMGGTQYF; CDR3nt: TGTGCCAGCAGTTTCGAGAGGATGGGGGGGACCCAGTACTTC
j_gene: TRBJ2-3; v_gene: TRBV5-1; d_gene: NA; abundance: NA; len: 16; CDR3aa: CASNPGGALSTDTQYF; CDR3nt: TGCGCCAGCAACCCTGGAGGGGCCTTAAGCACAGATACGCAGTATTTT
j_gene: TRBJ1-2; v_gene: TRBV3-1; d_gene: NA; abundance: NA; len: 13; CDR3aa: CASSRGRGYGYTF; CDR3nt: TGTGCCAGCAGCCGAGGGAGGGGCTATGGCTACACCTTC
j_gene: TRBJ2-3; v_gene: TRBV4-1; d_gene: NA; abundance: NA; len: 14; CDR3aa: CASSSGDSRDTQYF; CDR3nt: TGCGCCAGCAGCTCGGGGGACTCGAGAGATACGCAGTATTTT
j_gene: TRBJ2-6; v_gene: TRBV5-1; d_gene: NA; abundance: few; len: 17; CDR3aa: CASSSSDSLSGANVLTF; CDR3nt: TGCGCCAGCAGCTCCAGTGACAGCCTCTCTGGGGCCAACGTCCTGACTTTC
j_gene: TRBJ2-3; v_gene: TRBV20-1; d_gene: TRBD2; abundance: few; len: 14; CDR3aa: CSAPELAVTDTQYF; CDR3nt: TGCAGTGCTCCCGAGCTAGCGGTCACAGATACGCAGTATTTT
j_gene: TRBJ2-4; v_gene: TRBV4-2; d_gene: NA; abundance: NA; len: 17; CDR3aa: CASSQVEQPIAKNIQYF; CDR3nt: TGTGCCAGCAGCCAAGTAGAACAACCCATTGCCAAAAACATTCAGTACTTC
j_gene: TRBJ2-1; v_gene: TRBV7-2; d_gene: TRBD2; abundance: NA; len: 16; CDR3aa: CASSPASGSNYNEQFF; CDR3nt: TGTGCCAGCAGCCCCGCTAGCGGGAGTAACTACAATGAGCAGTTCTTC
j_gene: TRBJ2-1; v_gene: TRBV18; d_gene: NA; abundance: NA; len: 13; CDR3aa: CASSPPAKDEQFF; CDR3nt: TGTGCCAGCTCACCACCGGCAAAGGATGAGCAGTTCTTC
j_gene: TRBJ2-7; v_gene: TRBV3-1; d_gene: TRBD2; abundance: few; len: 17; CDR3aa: CASSQGLRLAGDYEQYF; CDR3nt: TGTGCCAGCAGCCAAGGGCTACGACTAGCGGGGGACTACGAGCAGTACTTC
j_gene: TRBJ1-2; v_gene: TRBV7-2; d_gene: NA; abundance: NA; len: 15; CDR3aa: CASSLGSTEIYGYTF; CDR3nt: TGTGCCAGCAGCTTAGGCTCCACTGAGATCTATGGCTACACCTTC
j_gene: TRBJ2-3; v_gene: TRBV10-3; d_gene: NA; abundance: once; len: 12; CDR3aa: CAIRESGDTQYF; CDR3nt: TGTGCCATCAGGGAGTCTGGAGATACGCAGTATTTT
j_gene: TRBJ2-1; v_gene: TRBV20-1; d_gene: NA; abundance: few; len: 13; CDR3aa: CSASRGTYNEQFF; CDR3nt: TGCAGTGCTAGTCGCGGGACCTACAATGAGCAGTTCTTC
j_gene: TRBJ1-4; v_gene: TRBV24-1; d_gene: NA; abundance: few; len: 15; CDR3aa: CATSEHGAPGEKLFF; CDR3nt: TGTGCCACCAGTGAGCATGGGGCACCGGGGGAAAAACTGTTTTTT
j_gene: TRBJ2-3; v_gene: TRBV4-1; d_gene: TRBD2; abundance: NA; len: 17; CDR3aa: CASSHSPSGGPTDTQYF; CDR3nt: TGCGCCAGCAGCCACAGTCCGAGCGGGGGGCCCACAGATACGCAGTATTTT
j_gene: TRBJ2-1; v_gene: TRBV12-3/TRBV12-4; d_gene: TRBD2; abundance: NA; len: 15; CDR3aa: CASTQLGGRANEQFF; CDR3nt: TGTGCCAGCACCCAGTTGGGCGGGAGGGCCAATGAGCAGTTCTTC
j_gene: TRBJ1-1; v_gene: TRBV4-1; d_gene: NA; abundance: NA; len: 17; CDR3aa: CASSPLGGAAWNTEAFF; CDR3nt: TGCGCCAGCAGCCCCCTAGGTGGCGCAGCCTGGAACACTGAAGCTTTCTTT
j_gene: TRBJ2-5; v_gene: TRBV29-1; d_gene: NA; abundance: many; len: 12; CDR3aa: CSVEHLRETQYF; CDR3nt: TGCAGCGTGGAGCATCTCCGGGAGACCCAGTACTTC
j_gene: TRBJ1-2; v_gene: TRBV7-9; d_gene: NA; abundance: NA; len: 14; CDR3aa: CASSPGQTNYGYTF; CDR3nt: TGTGCCAGCAGCCCTGGACAGACTAACTATGGCTACACCTTC
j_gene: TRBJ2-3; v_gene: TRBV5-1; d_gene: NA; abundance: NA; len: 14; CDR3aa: CASSLAAGKDTQYF; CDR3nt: TGCGCCAGCAGCTTGGCTGCAGGGAAGGATACGCAGTATTTT
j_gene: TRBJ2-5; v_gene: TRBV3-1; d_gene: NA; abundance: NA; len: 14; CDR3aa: CASSQDLNVQTQYF; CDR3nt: TGTGCCAGCAGCCAAGATCTAAACGTACAGACCCAGTACTTC